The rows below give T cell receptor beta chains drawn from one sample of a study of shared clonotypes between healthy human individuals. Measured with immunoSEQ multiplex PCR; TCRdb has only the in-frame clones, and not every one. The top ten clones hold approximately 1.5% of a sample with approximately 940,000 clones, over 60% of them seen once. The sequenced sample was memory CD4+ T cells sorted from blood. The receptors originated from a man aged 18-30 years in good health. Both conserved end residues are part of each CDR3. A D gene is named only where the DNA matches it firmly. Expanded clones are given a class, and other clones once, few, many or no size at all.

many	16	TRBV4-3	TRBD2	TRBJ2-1	TGCGCCAGCAGCTACTATAGCGGGAGTTCCTACAATGAGCAGTTCTTC	CASSYYSGSSYNEQFF
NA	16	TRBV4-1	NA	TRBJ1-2	TGCGCCAGCAGCCAAGGAGGGGCAGAACCTAACTATGGCTACACCTTC	CASSQGGAEPNYGYTF
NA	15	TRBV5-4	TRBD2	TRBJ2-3	TGTGCCAGCAGCCTAGGGCTAGCGGGCACAGATACGCAGTATTTT	CASSLGLAGTDTQYF
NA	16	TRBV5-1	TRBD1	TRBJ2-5	TGCGCCAGCAGCTTGGCCGGGGACAGGTGGCAAGAGACCCAGTACTTC	CASSLAGDRWQETQYF
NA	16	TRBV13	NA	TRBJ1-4	TGTGCCAGCAGCTTAAGTGGGGGGCGAACTAATGAAAAACTGTTTTTT	CASSLSGGRTNEKLFF
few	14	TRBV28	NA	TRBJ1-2	TGTGCCAGCAGTTTGATTCAGGGCAACTATGGCTACACCTTC	CASSLIQGNYGYTF
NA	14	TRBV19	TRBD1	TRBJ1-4	TGTGCCAGTAGTAGGGACAGGGGAGGTGAAAAACTGTTTTTT	CASSRDRGGEKLFF
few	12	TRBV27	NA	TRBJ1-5	TGTGCCAGCAGGACGAGTAATCAGCCCCAGCATTTT	CASRTSNQPQHF
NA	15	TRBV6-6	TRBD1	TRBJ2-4	TGTGCCAGCACCCAGACAGGGAGTGACAAAAACATTCAGTACTTC	CASTQTGSDKNIQYF
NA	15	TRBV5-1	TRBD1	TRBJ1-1	TGCGCCAGCAGCTCCTCAGGGGGTTGGAACACTGAAGCTTTCTTT	CASSSSGGWNTEAFF
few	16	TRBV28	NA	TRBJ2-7	TGTGCCAGCTATACCTCGAGGGGCAGGATGAACTACGAGCAGTACTTC	CASYTSRGRMNYEQYF
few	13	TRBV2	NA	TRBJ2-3	TGTGCCAGCAGTGGCCGCCGGGCAGATACGCAGTATTTT	CASSGRRADTQYF
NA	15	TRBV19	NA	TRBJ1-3	TGTGCCAGTAGCGGCCAAGGGCGAGAGGGAAACACCATATATTTT	CASSGQGREGNTIYF
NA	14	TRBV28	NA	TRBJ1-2	TGTGCCAGCAGTTTACAGGGCACGTCCTATGGCTACACCTTC	CASSLQGTSYGYTF
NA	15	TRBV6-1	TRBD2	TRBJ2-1	TGTGCCAGCACTCCCGGGGCGGGGGGGCCCAATGAGCAGTTCTTC	CASTPGAGGPNEQFF
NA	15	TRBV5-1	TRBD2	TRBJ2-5	TGCGCCAGCAGTCCCCAGCGGGGGGACCGAGAGACCCAGTACTTC	CASSPQRGDRETQYF
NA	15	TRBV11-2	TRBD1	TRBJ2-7	TGTGCCAGCAGCCGAGACCGGGACAGATCCTACGAGCAGTACTTC	CASSRDRDRSYEQYF